This T cell receptor beta chain was sequenced during a study of metastatic and nonmetastatic thyroid tumors. Germline CDR1 and CDR2: DFQATT and SNEGSKA (reference sequence). The V gene lost 0 bases and the J gene lost 4 bases, with 33 bases spanning the gap. The length of the CDR3 is 21 residues. No patient received treatment before thyroid surgery. TCRdb re-analyzed the PCR reads using MiXCR. The sample carries about 33,000 clones, over 15% recorded once. Only a few counts were recorded for this clone. This clonotype was obtained from a male donor with papillary thyroid cancer or a benign thyroid nodule (not recorded which). Some clones in this sample may be carry-over from other donors' samples. The gene calls are TRBV20-1 and TRBJ1-2; the D gene is possibly TRBD1 (5 bases). The sequenced sample was blood. CDR3 bases: TGCAGTGCTAGAGATTCGTTTTTTCGGCTGGTGGGCGGGGGAGATCTCTATGGCTACACCTTC. Residues: CSARDSFFRLVGGGDLYGYTF.